The 26 T cell receptor beta chains below were found in one sample sequenced in a study of cytomegalovirus exposure and HLA in healthy donors. It was with 60 Vbeta and 13 Jbeta primers that the PCR ran. The assay was immunoSEQ multiplex PCR, and TCRdb's table has in-frame clones only and misses some. The data contain 200,000 to 250,000 clones, 82% of them singletons. The sample was PBMCs. The receptor set was obtained from a woman in her thirties or forties in good health and CMV-seronegative.

The gene calls are TRBV5-4 and TRBJ2-3; TRBD2 matches at 9 bases. Germline values: CDR1 SGHNT, CDR2 YYREEE (reference sequence). The CDR3 covers 15 residues. The trim removed 3 bases at V and 5 bases at J, leaving 7 bases unmatched. The DNA for the CDR3 is TGTGCCAGCAGCTCATCTAGCGGGGTTATAGATACGCAGTATTTT. This translates into CASSSSSGVIDTQYF.

This clone has only one observation. CDR3 coding DNA: TGTGCCAGCATCCAATCGACAGGGACGGATTACGAGCAGTACTTC. Its protein product is CASIQSTGTDYEQYF. The gene calls are TRBV5-6 and TRBJ2-5, with 7 bases identical to TRBD1. The J call may not be correct, given that the DNA end is closer to TRBJ2-7. CDR1 and CDR2 from the germline V gene are SGHDT and YYEEEE. This CDR3 is built from 15 residues.

The chain links TRBV5-4 to TRBJ2-2, with D possibly TRBD1 on 5 matching bases. Trimming stripped 2 bases from V and 5 bases from J, with 16 bases between. Germline CDR1 is SGHNT and CDR2 is YYREEE (reference sequence). The CDR3 sequence is 16 residues long. The CDR3: CASSFEYRSQTGELFF. CDR3 DNA sequence: TGTGCCAGCAGCTTCGAGTACAGGTCTCAGACCGGGGAGCTGTTTTTT.

The chain joins TRBV15 to TRBJ2-7; 7 nucleotides match TRBD2. The V gene's germline CDR1 is LNHNV and CDR2 YYDKDF (reference sequence). V lost 8 bases, J lost 4 bases, and 5 bases stayed unmatched. The CDR3 sequence is 12 residues long. In DNA form, the CDR3 reads TGTGCCACCCGGGGGGTCGAGTACGAGCAGTACTTC. Translated: CATRGVEYEQYF.

The chain couples TRBV2 to TRBJ2-7; TRBD1 is a possible D gene (6 bases). CDR3 length: 13 amino acids. CDR1 is SNHLY and CDR2 is FYNNEI in the germline V gene. The V end was cut by 4 bases, the J end by 2 bases, with 9 bases between. The CDR3 DNA is TGTGCCAGCAGTGGGGGGCAGACCTACGAGCAGTACTTC. Residues: CASSGGQTYEQYF.

The chain employs TRBV29-1 and TRBJ1-1, with D perhaps TRBD1 (6 bases). Trimming took off 8 bases at V and 5 bases at J, with 21 bases between the two ends. The germline CDR1 and CDR2 sequences are SQVTM and ANQGSEA. CDR3 length: 14 residues. The CDR3 DNA reads TGCAGCACCCGTAAACAGGGTGAGATGACTGAAGCTTTCTTT. This gives the protein CSTRKQGEMTEAFF.

The chain links TRBV2 to TRBJ1-4, with D tentatively TRBD1 (5 bases). Germline-derived CDR1 and CDR2 are SNHLY and FYNNEI. The CDR3 is 15 amino acids. V gave up 1 base and J gave up 7 bases, with 13 bases separating them. CDR3 sequence reads: CASSEVGAVGEKLFF. The DNA of the CDR3 is TGTGCCAGCAGTGAAGTAGGGGCCGTGGGTGAAAAACTGTTTTTT. Filled out from reference TRBV2 and TRBJ1-4, the complete variable domain reads EPEVTQTPSHQVTQMGQEVILRCVPISNHLYFYWYRQILGQKVEFLVSFYNNEISEKSEIFDDQFSVERPDGSNFTLKIRSTKLEDSAMYFCASSEVGAVGEKLFFGSGTQLSVL.

This clone was seen a few times. The V gene is TRBV4-3, the J gene TRBJ2-7, with a weak D call TRBD2 (5 bases). The CDR3 spans 14 residues. Germline V CDR1 and CDR2: LGHNA, YSLEER. Deletions cut 3 bases from V and 10 bases from J, with 19 bases between. DNA for the CDR3: TGCGCCAGCAGCCAGTCCGTGCGCACGGGAAGTCAGTACTTC. It encodes CASSQSVRTGSQYF.

This sequence joins TRBV5-1 and TRBJ1-2; 10 bases are shared with TRBD1. This CDR3 comprises 13 residues. CDR1 is SGHRS and CDR2 is YFSETQ in the germline V gene. The trim removed 5 bases at V and 5 bases at J, leaving 3 bases unmatched. The DNA of the CDR3 is TGCGCCAGCAGGGCGGACAGGGGGTATGGCTACACCTTC. It specifies CASRADRGYGYTF.

The chain uses TRBV7-8 and TRBJ1-5; the D gene is possibly TRBD1 (5 bases). The CDR3 is 16 amino acids. Germline-derived CDR1 and CDR2 are SGHVS and FQNEAQ. The V end was cut by 5 bases, the J end by 4 bases, with 18 bases between. The CDR3 DNA follows: TGTGCCAGCAGCATCGAGGGGCGGGACCCTAATCAGCCCCAGCATTTT. Residues: CASSIEGRDPNQPQHF.

The V and J genes are TRBV19 and TRBJ2-1; TRBD2 aligns across 7 bases. The J segment lost 6 bases and the V segment lost 5 bases, leaving 10 bases of the junction unmatched. CDR1 and CDR2 (germline): LNHDA, SQIVND (reference sequence). The CDR3 covers 15 residues. The CDR3 protein is CASSGSGGGFNEQFF. CDR3 nucleotide sequence: TGTGCCAGTAGTGGGAGCGGCGGGGGTTTCAATGAGCAGTTCTTC.

This clone was recorded once. The CDR3 sequence is CASSETTGSGDGYTF. CDR3 coding DNA: TGTGCCAGCAGTGAAACGACAGGGTCGGGTGATGGCTACACCTTC. The chain employs TRBV2 and TRBJ1-2; 7 bases line up with TRBD1. The CDR3 contains 15 residues. Germline CDR1 and CDR2: SNHLY and FYNNEI. J was trimmed by 6 bases and V by 2 bases; bases with no gene match: 9.

The V and J genes are TRBV7-9 and TRBJ2-2; D not certain. V lost 5 bases and J 2 bases, leaving 15 bases between the germline ends. Germline CDR1 SEHNR, CDR2 FQNEAQ (reference sequence). The CDR3 has 16 amino acids. The CDR3 spells CASSLSPRENTGELFF. CDR3 DNA sequence: TGTGCCAGCAGCCTAAGCCCTCGAGAAAACACCGGGGAGCTGTTTTTT. Full variable domain (outside the CDR3, taken from reference TRBV7-9 and TRBJ2-2): DTGVSQNPRHKITKRGQNVTFRCDPISEHNRLYWYRQTLGQGPEFLTYFQNEAQLEKSRLLSDRFSAERPKGSFSTLEIQRTEQGDSAMYLCASSLSPRENTGELFFGEGSRLTVL.

This clone was observed many times. This sample also contains other DNA sequences that code for the same CDR3. J is TRBJ1-5 and V is TRBV6-5, with D perhaps TRBD1 (5 bases). This CDR3 is 14 amino acids long. Germline V lookup: CDR1 MNHEY, CDR2 SVGAGI. V lost 0 bases and J lost 7, with 10 bases in between. In DNA, the CDR3 is TGTGCCAGCAGTTACTCGCGGGGGATCCAGCCCCAGCATTTT. Encoded protein: CASSYSRGIQPQHF.

J is TRBJ2-1 and V is TRBV5-6; 8 bases line up with TRBD2. V shed 5 bases, J shed 8 bases, and the junction held 15 bases outside the gene matches. Germline CDR1 reads SGHDT; CDR2 reads YYEEEE. The CDR3 has 16 residues. The CDR3 protein is CASRQRGRGAGDEQFF. CDR3 nucleotides: TGTGCCAGCAGGCAACGGGGGCGGGGGGCCGGGGATGAGCAGTTCTTC.

The chain is built from TRBV28 and TRBJ1-5; D remains ambiguous. The V end was cut by 2 bases, the J end by 0 bases, with 20 bases between. The germline CDR1 and CDR2 sequences are MDHEN and SYDVKM. The CDR3 length is 19 residues. CDR3 nucleotide sequence: TGTGCCAGCAGTTTACCCGGGAGGATGGCCCTATATAGCAATCAGCCCCAGCATTTT. This sequence encodes CASSLPGRMALYSNQPQHF.

CDR3 DNA: TGTGCCTTCGCCCGGGCCCCACGGGGTTATGGCTACACCTTC. Protein: CAFARAPRGYGYTF. The rearrangement links TRBV30 to TRBJ1-2; D is unclear. Germline values: CDR1 GTSNPN, CDR2 SVGIG (reference sequence). The CDR3 extends over 14 amino acids. V lost 7 bases and J lost 5, with 20 bases in between. The variable domain in full, completed from reference TRBV30 and TRBJ1-2, reads SQTIHQWPATLVQPVGSPLSLECTVEGTSNPNLYWYRQAAGRGLQLLFYSVGIGQISSEVPQNLSASRPQDRQFILSSKKLLLSDSGFYLCAFARAPRGYGYTFGSGTRLTVV.

J is TRBJ2-7 and V is TRBV27; 10 positions agree with TRBD1. CDR1 and CDR2 from the germline V gene are MNHEY and SMNVEV (reference sequence). The CDR3 is made up of 15 amino acids. With V trimmed by 5 bases and J by 3 bases, 7 bases remained unmatched. DNA of the CDR3: TGTGCCAGCAGTGGACTCGGACAGGGGGGCTACGAGCAGTACTTC. Translation gives CASSGLGQGGYEQYF.

This clone is a singleton in its sample. The sample contains more than one DNA sequence encoding this CDR3. Here the CDR3 reads CASSLGQRNTEAFF. The CDR3 nucleotides are TGTGCCAGCAGCTTGGGACAGAGGAACACTGAAGCTTTCTTT. The chain combines TRBV5-4 with TRBJ1-1, with D maybe TRBD1 (5 bases). Trimming shortened V by 0 bases and J by 1 base, and 7 bases separated the two germline ends. The germline V gene has CDR1 SGHNT and CDR2 YYREEE (reference sequence). The CDR3 runs to 14 residues.

The rearrangement uses TRBV2 and TRBJ1-5; D gene ambiguous. The CDR3 runs 15 residues. V was pared by 3 bases and J by 3 bases, with 12 bases between. Germline V lookup: CDR1 SNHLY, CDR2 FYNNEI. CDR3 sequence reads: CASSDVLQSNQPQHF. CDR3 bases: TGTGCCAGCAGTGACGTATTACAATCCAATCAGCCCCAGCATTTT.

This sequence joins TRBV5-4 and TRBJ1-1; D is uncertain. The CDR3 has 14 amino acids. V gave up 4 bases and J gave up 4 bases, with 14 bases separating them. The germline CDR1 and CDR2 sequences are SGHNT and YYREEE (reference sequence). CDR3 bases: TGTGCCAGCAGCCCGGGAGGGCCCCGCACTGAAGCTTTCTTT. It is translated as CASSPGGPRTEAFF.

The chain recombines TRBV5-1 with TRBJ2-5, with a possible D match to TRBD2 (7 bases). CDR3 length: 17 amino acids. The germline V and J ends were trimmed by 0 bases and 7 bases, with 22 bases remaining between them. Per germline, CDR1 SGHRS and CDR2 YFSETQ. CDR3 amino acids: CASSLDPGGQGGWTQYF. DNA for the CDR3: TGCGCCAGCAGCTTGGATCCGGGGGGACAAGGTGGTTGGACCCAGTACTTC.

This chain joins TRBV7-2 and TRBJ2-7; D not certain. Germline-derived CDR1 and CDR2 are SGHTA and FQGNSA. The CDR3 is 14 amino acids. V was clipped by 4 bases and J by 3 bases, with 13 bases between them. The CDR3 reads CASSSGAVYYEQYF. The CDR3 DNA is TGTGCCAGCAGCTCAGGTGCAGTCTACTACGAGCAGTACTTC.

The chain employs TRBV5-1 and TRBJ1-2; TRBD1 is a possible D gene (6 bases). From germline, CDR1 is SGHRS and CDR2 YFSETQ. The CDR3 is 16 amino acids. V gave up 4 bases and J gave up 7 bases, with 23 bases separating them. The CDR3 region is CASSPGPPSTGFGYTF. CDR3 nucleotides: TGCGCCAGCAGCCCCGGGCCCCCCTCCACAGGGTTTGGCTACACCTTC.

The rearrangement uses TRBV30 and TRBJ2-5; 7 positions match TRBD2. CDR1 and CDR2 from the germline V gene are GTSNPN and SVGIG (reference sequence). This CDR3 is built from 14 residues. J was trimmed by 1 base and V by 2 bases; bases with no gene match: 4. The DNA for the CDR3 is TGTGCCTGGAGTCTAGGGAGGGGCCAAGAGACCCAGTACTTC. Translating it yields CAWSLGRGQETQYF.

The rearrangement links TRBV27 to TRBJ2-7, with TRBD2 matching 8 bases. Trimming removed 6 bases from V and 0 bases from J; junction bases left unmatched: 1. Germline assignment: CDR1 MNHEY and CDR2 SMNVEV (reference sequence). The CDR3 contains 13 residues. CDR3 in DNA: TGTGCCAGCAGAGCGGGGGCCTCCTACGAGCAGTACTTC. This gives the protein CASRAGASYEQYF.